These 29 T cell receptor beta chains originate from one sample sequenced in a study of siplizumab effects on memory and regulatory T cells. The table came from immunoSEQ multiplex PCR; TCRdb's copy has only in-frame clones and leaves some out. The sample yields 100,000 or so clones, about 91% seen once. Sequenced material: Tregs sorted from blood. The source of these receptors is a human donor in good health.

This clone was observed once. The chain links TRBV6-5 to TRBJ2-3, with D possibly being TRBD2 (5 bases). This CDR3 region has 14 residues. Trimming pared 8 bases from V and 8 bases from J, leaving 20 bases between. Germline CDR1 MNHEY, CDR2 SVGAGI. In nucleotides, the CDR3 is TGTGCCAGCCGAGGGTCGGGCCGCTTAGGTACGCAGTATTTT. As protein: CASRGSGRLGTQYF.

The chain couples TRBV18 to TRBJ2-7; a possible D gene is TRBD2 (6 bases). CDR1 is KGHSH and CDR2 is LQKENI in the germline V gene. The CDR3 has 13 amino acids. With 4 bases removed from V and 4 bases from J, the gap between germline ends came to 11 bases. The CDR3 protein is CASSRDFQYEQYF. CDR3 nucleotides: TGTGCCAGCTCACGGGACTTCCAATACGAGCAGTACTTC.

This chain uses TRBV6-5 with TRBJ1-2; 8 bases agree with TRBD1. CDR1 and CDR2 (germline): MNHEY, SVGAGI. The V gene end was trimmed by 3 bases and the J gene end by 7 bases; junction bases not matched to a gene: 10. The CDR3 is 15 amino acids. In DNA, the CDR3 is TGTGCCAGCAGTTATTTCGGACAGGGATGGGGTGGCTACACCTTC. Translating it yields CASSYFGQGWGGYTF.

The genes are TRBV18 and TRBJ2-3; weak D call: TRBD1 (6 bases). Germline V gives CDR1 KGHSH, CDR2 LQKENI. V lost 2 bases to trimming and J lost 6 bases, with 12 bases between them. The length of the CDR3 is 14 residues. CDR3 region: CASSPTGPIDTQYF. The CDR3 region has the DNA TGTGCCAGCTCACCAACAGGGCCTATTGATACGCAGTATTTT.

The gene calls are TRBV5-1 and TRBJ2-3; D call uncertain. The germline CDR1 and CDR2 sequences are SGHRS and YFSETQ. Trimming left V 3 bases short and J 1 base short, with 6 bases between. CDR3 length: 13 residues. The CDR3 reads CASSSARTDTQYF. Written as DNA, the CDR3 is TGCGCCAGCAGCTCCGCCCGCACAGATACGCAGTATTTT. Full variable domain (remainder filled in from reference TRBV5-1 and TRBJ2-3): KAGVTQTPRYLIKTRGQQVTLSCSPISGHRSVSWYQQTPGQGLQFLFEYFSETQRNKGNFPGRFSGRQFSNSRSEMNVSTLELGDSALYLCASSSARTDTQYFGPGTRLTVL.

The chain employs TRBV7-9 and TRBJ1-3; D unresolved. V lost 0 bases and J lost 4, with 4 bases in between. The CDR3 covers 13 residues. CDR1 and CDR2 (germline): SEHNR, FQNEAQ (reference sequence). The CDR3 loop is CASSLAVGNTIYF. CDR3 DNA: TGTGCCAGCAGCTTAGCAGTCGGAAACACCATATATTTT.

The J gene is TRBJ2-7, the V gene TRBV19, with TRBD2 identical over 12 bases. This CDR3 contains 15 residues. V lost 5 bases, J lost 5 bases, and 7 bases stayed unmatched. Germline CDR1 and CDR2: LNHDA and SQIVND (reference sequence). The CDR3 DNA sequence: TGTGCCAGTAGTCCGCTAGCGGGAGGGCGGAACGAGCAGTACTTC. The encoded protein is CASSPLAGGRNEQYF.

V usage is TRBV29-1 and J usage is TRBJ2-1, with 12 bases matching TRBD2. The CDR3 extends over 13 amino acids. Germline lookup yields CDR1 SQVTM and CDR2 ANQGSEA. After removal of 5 bases from V and 7 bases from J, the junction contained 3 bases not matched to a gene. CDR3 nucleotide sequence: TGCAGCGTTTGGACTAGCGGGAAGAATGAGCAGTTCTTC. This encodes CSVWTSGKNEQFF.

On this clone: Within the sample, other DNA sequences also encode this same CDR3. The chain links TRBV5-1 to TRBJ2-5; D possibly matches TRBD1 or TRBD2 (5 bases each). CDR1 and CDR2 from the germline V gene are SGHRS and YFSETQ. Trimming removed 4 bases at V and 5 bases at J, with 9 bases between. The CDR3 is made up of 12 amino acids. Written as DNA, the CDR3 is TGCGCCAGCAGCGGGGGTGTGGAGACCCAGTACTTC. This sequence encodes CASSGGVETQYF.

The chain links TRBV29-1 to TRBJ2-3, with D maybe TRBD2 (7 bases). CDR3 length: 15 residues. The germline gives CDR1 SQVTM, CDR2 ANQGSEA. With 5 bases removed from V and 3 bases from J, the gap between germline ends came to 18 bases. CDR3 DNA sequence: TGCAGCGTTCCCCCCCGGGGGGCGAGAACAGATACGCAGTATTTT. Its translation is CSVPPRGARTDTQYF.

The genes are TRBV10-3 and TRBJ1-2; tentatively, D is TRBD1 (5 bases). This CDR3 spans 15 amino acids. Germline V gene sequence: CDR1 ENHRY, CDR2 SYGVKD. Trimming left V 8 bases short and J 3 bases short, with 19 bases between. The CDR3: CAIARLVVGDYGYTF. DNA for the CDR3: TGTGCCATCGCACGACTGGTTGTAGGGGACTATGGCTACACCTTC.

The gene calls are TRBV1 and TRBJ2-1; the table names TRBD2, a call not compared with the DNA. TRBV1 is designated a pseudogene. CDR3 length: 16 amino acids. CDR3 nucleotides: TGCACCAGCAGCCAAGAGAGAAGCGGGAGTTACAATGAGCAGTTCTTC. Translation: CTSSQERSGSYNEQFF.

This clone was counted once. The gene calls are TRBV5-1 and TRBJ2-1, with 14 bases aligning to TRBD2. The CDR3 runs to 16 residues. CDR1 is SGHRS, CDR2 YFSETQ, per germline. The J segment lost 9 bases and the V segment lost 2 bases, leaving 7 bases of the junction unmatched. The CDR3 DNA follows: TGCGCCAGCAGCTTTCGGACTAGCGGGAGGAGTGGTGAGCAGTTCTTC. Protein: CASSFRTSGRSGEQFF.

The CDR3 sequence is CASSARTSSYNSPLHF. In nucleotides, the CDR3 is TGTGCCAGCAGTGCCCGGACGAGCTCCTATAATTCACCCCTCCACTTT. The chain carries TRBV27 and TRBJ1-6; D gene unclear. V was clipped by 5 bases and J by 0 bases, with 11 bases between them. CDR3 size: 16 residues. The germline CDR1 and CDR2 sequences are MNHEY and SMNVEV (reference sequence).

The gene calls are TRBV15 and TRBJ1-2; 9 bases map to TRBD1. Germline V gene lookup returns CDR1 LNHNV and CDR2 YYDKDF (reference sequence). The CDR3 is 17 amino acids. Trimming removed 1 base from V and 5 bases from J; junction bases left unmatched: 11. CDR3 in amino acids: CATSRGSRDREYYGYTF. The CDR3 DNA follows: TGTGCCACCAGCAGAGGTTCGAGGGACAGGGAGTATTATGGCTACACCTTC.

This clone was recorded only once. The CDR3 nucleotides are TGTGCCAGCAGCCCAGGGGACAGGGGTGGACAAGAGACCCAGTACTTC. Translation gives CASSPGDRGGQETQYF. This chain joins TRBV7-8 and TRBJ2-5, with 10 bases matching TRBD1. Looked up from germline, CDR1 is SGHVS and CDR2 is FQNEAQ. The V and J ends lost 5 bases and 2 bases, in that order; junction bases with no gene match: 8. CDR3 size: 16 residues.

J is TRBJ1-1 and V is TRBV19; D possibly corresponds to TRBD1 (6 bases). CDR1 is LNHDA, CDR2 SQIVND, per germline (reference sequence). Trimming took off 4 bases at V and 0 bases at J, with 12 bases between the two ends. The CDR3 sequence is 15 residues long. The CDR3 region has the DNA TGTGCCAGTAGTACGCCGGACAGATTGAACACTGAAGCTTTCTTT. Its protein product is CASSTPDRLNTEAFF.

The rearrangement uses TRBV7-6 and TRBJ2-2, with D possibly TRBD1 on 6 matching bases. The V end lost 2 bases, the J end lost 6 bases, and 16 bases lay between the germline ends. The V gene's germline CDR1 is SGHVS and CDR2 FNYEAQ. This CDR3 has 16 amino acids. CDR3 in amino acids: CASSLIQGDRAGELFF. CDR3 bases: TGTGCCAGCAGCTTAATACAGGGCGACCGCGCCGGGGAGCTGTTTTTT.

The chain couples TRBV28 to TRBJ1-2, with 11 bases fitting TRBD1. This CDR3 is 14 amino acids long. With V trimmed by 7 bases and J by 4 bases, 5 bases remained unmatched. Germline V gene data show CDR1 as MDHEN and CDR2 as SYDVKM. The CDR3 DNA sequence: TGTGCCAGCACTCCTGGGACAGGGGGCTATGGCTACACCTTC. Translated, it gives CASTPGTGGYGYTF.

This clone was seen a single time. The chain couples TRBV6-1 to TRBJ2-1, with 12 nucleotides matching TRBD2. The CDR3 has 15 residues. V shed 5 bases, J shed 9 bases, and the junction held 8 bases outside the gene matches. CDR1 and CDR2 (germline): MNHNS, SASEGT. CDR3 region: CASSTRLAGASEQFF. The CDR3 DNA follows: TGTGCCAGCAGTACCCGACTAGCGGGAGCGAGTGAGCAGTTCTTC.

The chain recombines TRBV10-3 with TRBJ2-2; possibly TRBD2 for D (5 bases). Trimming took 6 bases from V and 0 from J, leaving 11 bases between them. This CDR3 region has 15 residues. Germline loops: CDR1 ENHRY, CDR2 SYGVKD. Here the CDR3 DNA reads TGTGCCATCAGAAATAGCGCAACGAACACCGGGGAGCTGTTTTTT. Translated: CAIRNSATNTGELFF.

The chain recombines TRBV6-6 with TRBJ1-2; no definite D call. In germline, CDR1 is MNHNY, CDR2 SVGAGI (reference sequence). This CDR3 is 14 amino acids long. Trimming shortened V by 2 bases and J by 4 bases, and 11 bases separated the two germline ends. The CDR3 DNA follows: TGTGCCAGCAGTTACGAGGCCGGCTCCTATGGCTACACCTTC. It specifies CASSYEAGSYGYTF.

This clone has a single count. V usage is TRBV27 and J usage is TRBJ2-1, with D hard to call. The V end lost 4 bases, the J end lost 0 bases, and 10 bases lay between the germline ends. The CDR3 has 15 amino acids. Germline V lookup: CDR1 MNHEY, CDR2 SMNVEV (reference sequence). The CDR3 reads CASSSLFSSYNEQFF. CDR3 nucleotides: TGTGCCAGCAGTTCCCTATTCAGCTCCTACAATGAGCAGTTCTTC.

The genes are TRBV5-6 and TRBJ2-5, with 9 nucleotides matching TRBD1. V shed 3 bases and J 3 bases; nucleotides not matched to a gene: 3. The CDR3 runs 14 residues. Per the germline V gene, CDR1 is SGHDT and CDR2 is YYEEEE. The CDR3 sequence: CASSSRTGEETQYF. The CDR3 DNA reads as TGTGCCAGCAGCTCTCGGACAGGGGAAGAGACCCAGTACTTC.

Worth noting for this clone: At the DNA level, this CDR3 is encoded by other sequences in the same sample as well. The chain couples TRBV29-1 to TRBJ1-2, with 9 bases lining up with TRBD1. Germline CDR1 and CDR2: SQVTM and ANQGSEA. With V trimmed by 4 bases and J by 4 bases, 4 bases remained unmatched. CDR3 length: 13 amino acids. CDR3: CSVATGGGYGYTF. In nucleotides, the CDR3 is TGCAGCGTTGCCACAGGGGGCGGCTATGGCTACACCTTC.

CDR3 in amino acids: CASRPPKAEAFF. The CDR3 nucleotides are TGTGCCAGCAGACCTCCGAAAGCCGAAGCTTTCTTT. V usage is TRBV6-1 and J usage is TRBJ1-1; the D is unclear. Per the germline V gene, CDR1 is MNHNS and CDR2 is SASEGT. Trimming removed 6 bases at V and 8 bases at J, with 13 bases between. This CDR3 region has 12 residues.

This clone was found once. The chain has TRBV7-9 and TRBJ2-7; no firm D call. The ends were cut back, 7 bases at V and 4 bases at J, with 14 bases in the middle. This CDR3 is built from 13 residues. Germline V CDR1 and CDR2: SEHNR, FQNEAQ (reference sequence). CDR3 bases: TGTGCCAGCACCGTATGGGGATCTTACGAGCAGTACTTC. Amino acid sequence: CASTVWGSYEQYF.

The chain recombines TRBV7-2 with TRBJ2-7; weak D call: TRBD2 (7 bases). The germline gives CDR1 SGHTA, CDR2 FQGNSA. The ends were cut back, 0 bases at V and 2 bases at J, with 20 bases in the middle. The CDR3 covers 18 residues. The CDR3 loop reads CASSLAQGLAAKTYEQYF. The CDR3 DNA sequence: TGTGCCAGCAGCTTAGCCCAGGGGCTAGCGGCCAAGACCTACGAGCAGTACTTC.

V gene TRBV18 combines with J gene TRBJ2-5; TRBD2 is a possible D gene (6 bases). Trimming left V 1 base short and J 5 bases short, with 17 bases between. The length of the CDR3 is 16 residues. Germline V gene lookup returns CDR1 KGHSH and CDR2 LQKENI. CDR3 protein: CASSPRVFNRGETQYF. The CDR3 nucleotides are TGTGCCAGCTCACCACGGGTTTTCAACCGGGGGGAGACCCAGTACTTC.